This entry describes one T cell receptor (beta chain). Its antigen is not identified. This entry belongs to a study of cytomegalovirus exposure and HLA in healthy donors. The PCR employed 60 Vbeta primers together with 13 Jbeta primers. This table comes from immunoSEQ multiplex PCR, and its TCRdb copy is limited to in-frame clones, with some not included. The sample carries 160,000 or so clones, roughly four fifths recorded once. Findings and caveats of the study: It was confirmed in vitro that three of the CMV-associated chains were specific for CMV antigens. In a later analysis, HLA-associated beta chains showed higher expansion and lower generation probabilities than comparable chains. For most TCR beta V segments, an earlier analysis put the productive rate at about 90% or about 30% of the time.

Germline V gene data show CDR1 as SQVTM and CDR2 as ANQGSEA. V was cut by 2 bases and J by 5 bases, with 12 bases left in between. CDR3 length equals 13 residues. J is TRBJ2-5 and V is TRBV29-1, with a tentative D call TRBD2 (5 bases). This sequence was found in a woman between 35 and 50 years old in good health and CMV-seronegative. Sequencing was done on a sample of PBMCs. The CDR3 sequence: CSVEHGRGETQYF. The DNA for the CDR3 is TGCAGCGTTGAACATGGGAGAGGGGAGACCCAGTACTTC.